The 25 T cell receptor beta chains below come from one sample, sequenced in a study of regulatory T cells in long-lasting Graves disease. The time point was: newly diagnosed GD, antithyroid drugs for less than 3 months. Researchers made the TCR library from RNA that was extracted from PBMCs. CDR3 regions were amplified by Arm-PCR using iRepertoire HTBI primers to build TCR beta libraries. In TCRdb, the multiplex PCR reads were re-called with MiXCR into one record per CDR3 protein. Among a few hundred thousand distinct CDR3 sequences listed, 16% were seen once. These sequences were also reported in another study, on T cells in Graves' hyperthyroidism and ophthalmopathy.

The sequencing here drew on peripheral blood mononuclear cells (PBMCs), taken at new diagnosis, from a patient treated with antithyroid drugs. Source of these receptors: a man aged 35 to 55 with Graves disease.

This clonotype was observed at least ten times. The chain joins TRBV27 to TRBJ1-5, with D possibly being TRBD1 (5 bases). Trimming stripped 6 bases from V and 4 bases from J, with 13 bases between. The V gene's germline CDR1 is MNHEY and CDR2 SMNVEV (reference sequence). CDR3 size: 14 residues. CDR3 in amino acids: CASSPGTINQPQHF. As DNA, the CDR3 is TGTGCCAGCAGCCCAGGGACGATTAATCAGCCCCAGCATTTT.

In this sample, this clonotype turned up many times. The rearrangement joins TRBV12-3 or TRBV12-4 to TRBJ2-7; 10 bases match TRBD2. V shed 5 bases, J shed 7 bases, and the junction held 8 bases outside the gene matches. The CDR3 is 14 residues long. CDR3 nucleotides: TGTGCCAGCAGTGCGAGCGGGGGGGCCTGGGAGCAGTACTTC. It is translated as CASSASGGAWEQYF.

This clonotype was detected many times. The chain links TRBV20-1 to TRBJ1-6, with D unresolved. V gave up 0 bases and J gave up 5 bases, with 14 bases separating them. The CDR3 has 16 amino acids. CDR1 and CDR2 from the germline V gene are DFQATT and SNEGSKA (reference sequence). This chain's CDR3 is CSARDSFGVHNSPLHF. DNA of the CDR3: TGCAGTGCTAGAGATTCTTTCGGGGTACATAATTCACCCCTCCACTTT.

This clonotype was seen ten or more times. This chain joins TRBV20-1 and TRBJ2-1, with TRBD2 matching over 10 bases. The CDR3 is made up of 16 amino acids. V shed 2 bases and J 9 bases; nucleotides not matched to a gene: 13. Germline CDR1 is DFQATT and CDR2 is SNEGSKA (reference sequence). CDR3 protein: CSARSGGAFGAGEQFF. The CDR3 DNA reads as TGCAGTGCTAGAAGCGGGGGGGCTTTTGGCGCCGGTGAGCAGTTCTTC.

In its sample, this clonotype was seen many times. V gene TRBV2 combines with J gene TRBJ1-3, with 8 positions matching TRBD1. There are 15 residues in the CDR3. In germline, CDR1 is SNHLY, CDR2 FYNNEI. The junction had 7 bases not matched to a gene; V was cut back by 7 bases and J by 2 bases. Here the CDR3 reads CASISGGWTGNTIYF. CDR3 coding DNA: TGTGCCAGCATTTCAGGGGGCTGGACTGGAAACACCATATATTTT.

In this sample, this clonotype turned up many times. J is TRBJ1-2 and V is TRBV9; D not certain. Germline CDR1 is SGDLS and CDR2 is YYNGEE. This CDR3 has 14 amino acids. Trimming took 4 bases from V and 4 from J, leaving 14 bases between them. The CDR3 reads CASSSRTEVYGYTF. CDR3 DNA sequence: TGTGCCAGCAGCTCCCGGACGGAAGTCTATGGCTACACCTTC.

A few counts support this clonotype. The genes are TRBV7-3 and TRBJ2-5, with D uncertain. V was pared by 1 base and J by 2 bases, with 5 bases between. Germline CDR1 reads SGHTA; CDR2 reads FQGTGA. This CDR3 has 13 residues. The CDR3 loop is CASSLNQQETQYF. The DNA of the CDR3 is TGTGCCAGCAGCTTAAATCAGCAAGAGACCCAGTACTTC.

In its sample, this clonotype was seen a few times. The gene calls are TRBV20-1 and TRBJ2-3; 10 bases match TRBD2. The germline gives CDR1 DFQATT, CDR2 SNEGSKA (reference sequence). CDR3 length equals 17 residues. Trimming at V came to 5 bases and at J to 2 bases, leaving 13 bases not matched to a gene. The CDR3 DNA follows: TGCAGTGCTTCCAGATCCGGAGCGGGGGGGACCACAGATACGCAGTATTTT. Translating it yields CSASRSGAGGTTDTQYF.

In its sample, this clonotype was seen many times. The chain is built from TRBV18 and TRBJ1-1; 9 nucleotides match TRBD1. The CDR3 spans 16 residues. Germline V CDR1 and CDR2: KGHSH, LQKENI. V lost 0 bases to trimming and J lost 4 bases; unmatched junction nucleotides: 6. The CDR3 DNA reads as TGTGCCAGCTCACCACCGGGACAGGGACCGTTCACTGAAGCTTTCTTT. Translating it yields CASSPPGQGPFTEAFF.

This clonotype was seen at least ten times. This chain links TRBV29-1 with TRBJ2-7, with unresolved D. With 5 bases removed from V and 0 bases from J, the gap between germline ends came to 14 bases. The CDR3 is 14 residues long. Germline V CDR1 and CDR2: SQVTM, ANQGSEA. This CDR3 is CSVITLRSSYEQYF. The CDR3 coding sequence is TGCAGCGTTATAACACTGCGGAGCTCCTACGAGCAGTACTTC.

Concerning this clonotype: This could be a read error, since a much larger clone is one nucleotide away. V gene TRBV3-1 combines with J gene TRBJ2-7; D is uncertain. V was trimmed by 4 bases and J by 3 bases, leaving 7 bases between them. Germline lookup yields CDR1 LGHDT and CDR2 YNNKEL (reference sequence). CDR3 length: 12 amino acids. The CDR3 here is CASSRAHYEQYF. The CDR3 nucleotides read TGTGCCAGCAGCCGGGCCCACTACGAGCAGTACTTC.

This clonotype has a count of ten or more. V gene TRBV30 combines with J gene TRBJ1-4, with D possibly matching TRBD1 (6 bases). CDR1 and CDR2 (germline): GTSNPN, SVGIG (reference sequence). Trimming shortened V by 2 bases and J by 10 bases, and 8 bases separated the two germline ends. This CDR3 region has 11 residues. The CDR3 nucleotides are TGTGCCTGGAGTCCCAGGGGAAAACTGTTTTTT. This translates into CAWSPRGKLFF.

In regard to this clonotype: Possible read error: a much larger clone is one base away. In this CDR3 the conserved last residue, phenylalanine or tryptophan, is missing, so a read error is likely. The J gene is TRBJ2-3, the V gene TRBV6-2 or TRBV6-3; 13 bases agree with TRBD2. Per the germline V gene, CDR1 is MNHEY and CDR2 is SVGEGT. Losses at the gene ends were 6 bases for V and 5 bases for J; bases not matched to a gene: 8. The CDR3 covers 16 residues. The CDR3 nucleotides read TGTGCCAGCAGCAGACTAGCGGGGGGCGTTATAGATACGCAGTATCTT. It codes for CASSRLAGGVIDTQYL.

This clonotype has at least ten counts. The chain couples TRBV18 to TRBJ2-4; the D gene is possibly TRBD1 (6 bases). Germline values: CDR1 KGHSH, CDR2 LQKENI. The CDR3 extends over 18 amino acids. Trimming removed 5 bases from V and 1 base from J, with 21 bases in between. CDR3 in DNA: TGTGCCAGCTCATCCCAATCCAAACAGGGATGGGCCAAAAACATTCAGTACTTC. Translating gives CASSSQSKQGWAKNIQYF.

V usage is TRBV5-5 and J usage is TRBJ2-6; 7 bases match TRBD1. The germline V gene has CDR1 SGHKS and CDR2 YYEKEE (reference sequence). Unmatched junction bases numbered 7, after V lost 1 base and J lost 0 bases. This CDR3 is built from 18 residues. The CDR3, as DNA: TGTGCCAGCAGCTTGCTGTTGGGACAGCCCTCTGGGGCCAACGTCCTGACTTTC. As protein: CASSLLLGQPSGANVLTF.

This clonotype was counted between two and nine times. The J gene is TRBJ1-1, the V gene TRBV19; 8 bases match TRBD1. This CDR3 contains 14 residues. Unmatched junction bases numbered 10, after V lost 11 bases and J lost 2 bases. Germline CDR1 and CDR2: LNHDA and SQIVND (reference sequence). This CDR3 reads CAAKAPGGNTEAFF. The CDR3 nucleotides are TGTGCCGCTAAAGCACCAGGGGGCAACACTGAAGCTTTCTTT.

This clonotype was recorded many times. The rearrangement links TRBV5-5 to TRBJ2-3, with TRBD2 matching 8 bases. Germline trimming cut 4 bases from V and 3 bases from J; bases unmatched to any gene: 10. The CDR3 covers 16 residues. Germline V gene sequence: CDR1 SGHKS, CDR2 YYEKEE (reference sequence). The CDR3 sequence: CASSPGGGRVTDTQYF. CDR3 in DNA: TGTGCCAGCAGCCCTGGCGGGGGGCGGGTTACAGATACGCAGTATTTT.

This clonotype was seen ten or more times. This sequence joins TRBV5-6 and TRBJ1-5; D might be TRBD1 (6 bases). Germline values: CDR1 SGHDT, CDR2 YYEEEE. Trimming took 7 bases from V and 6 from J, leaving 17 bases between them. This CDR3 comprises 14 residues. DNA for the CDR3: TGTGCCAGCTGTCCTTGGGGGCGCGGTCAGCCCCAGCATTTT. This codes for CASCPWGRGQPQHF.

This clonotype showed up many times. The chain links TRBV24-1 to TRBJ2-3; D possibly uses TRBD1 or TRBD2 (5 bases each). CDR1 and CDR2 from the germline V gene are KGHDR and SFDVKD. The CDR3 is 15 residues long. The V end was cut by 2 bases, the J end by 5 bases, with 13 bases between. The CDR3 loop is CATSDWDPPRDTQYF. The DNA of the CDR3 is TGTGCCACCAGTGATTGGGACCCTCCTCGAGATACGCAGTATTTT.

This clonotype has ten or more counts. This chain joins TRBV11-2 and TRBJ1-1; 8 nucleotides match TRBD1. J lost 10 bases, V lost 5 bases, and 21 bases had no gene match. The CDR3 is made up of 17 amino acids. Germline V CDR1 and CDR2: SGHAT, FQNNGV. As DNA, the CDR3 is TGTGCCAGCAGCCGCATCAACCCCGGGACAGGCCTCGGGGGAGCTTTCTTT. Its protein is CASSRINPGTGLGGAFF.

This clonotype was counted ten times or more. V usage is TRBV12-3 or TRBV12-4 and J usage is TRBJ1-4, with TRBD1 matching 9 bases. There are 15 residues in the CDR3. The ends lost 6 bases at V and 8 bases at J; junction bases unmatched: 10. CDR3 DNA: TGTGCCAGCAGAAGTACAGGGGGCCTCGGAGAAAAACTGTTTTTT. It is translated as CASRSTGGLGEKLFF.

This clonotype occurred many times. CDR3 in DNA: TGCAGTGGTTTAGGAGTATTAGGACAGCCCCAGCATTTT. Its protein product is CSGLGVLGQPQHF. V and J are TRBV20-1 and TRBJ1-5; D gene uncertain. Germline V gene data show CDR1 as DFQATT and CDR2 as SNEGSKA (reference sequence). CDR3 length equals 13 residues. V lost 7 bases and J 7 bases, leaving 17 bases between the germline ends.

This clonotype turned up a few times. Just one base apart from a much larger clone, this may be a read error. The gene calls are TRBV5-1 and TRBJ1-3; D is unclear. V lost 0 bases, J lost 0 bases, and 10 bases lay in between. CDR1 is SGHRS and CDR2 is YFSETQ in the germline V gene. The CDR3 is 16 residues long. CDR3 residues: CASSLVGSPSGNTIYF. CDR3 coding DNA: TGCGCCAGCAGCTTGGTCGGCAGCCCCTCTGGAAACACCATATATTTT.

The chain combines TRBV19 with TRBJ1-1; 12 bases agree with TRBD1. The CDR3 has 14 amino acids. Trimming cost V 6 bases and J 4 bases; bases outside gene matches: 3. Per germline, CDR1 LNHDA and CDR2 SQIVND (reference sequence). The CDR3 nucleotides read TGTGCCAGTAGCCAGGGACAGGGGGCCACTGAAGCTTTCTTT. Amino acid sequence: CASSQGQGATEAFF.

CDR3 in amino acids: CASSNRHANTEAFF. The CDR3 nucleotides are TGTGCCAGCAGCAACCGACACGCGAACACTGAAGCTTTCTTT. V is TRBV13 and J is TRBJ1-1; no clear D gene. V was trimmed by 5 bases and J by 1 base, leaving 11 bases between them. Germline V gives CDR1 PRHDT, CDR2 FYEKMQ (reference sequence). CDR3 length equals 14 residues.